The table lists the clone carrying this TCR beta chain with a few counts. What it binds is unknown. The data were obtained in a study of human T cells and chemical hapten exposure. Study as a whole: TCR yields differed between samples (mainly from small differences in pooled library volume). General study findings and limits: Those TCRs sitting above 1 in 1000 frequency stayed the same with DPC sensitization.

Unfractionated whole blood served as the source for total RNA extraction. Unique molecular identifiers were affixed to discrete cDNA molecules within the library. Authors' processing steps: Per sample, the median was about 88,000 TCRs, with values from around 24,000 to 710,000. TCRdb used MiXCR to reprocess the 5' RACE reads, holding one entry per CDR3 protein. The V and J calls here are based on TCRdb, not the publication. Counted here are 95,000 to 120,000 distinct CDR3 sequences, 15% to 20% occurring once; the ten biggest clones make up around 2.8%. The CDR3 spans 15 residues. The germline V gene encodes CDR1 KGHSH and CDR2 LQKENI. The V segment lost 3 bases and the J segment 10 bases; nucleotides outside the gene matches: 9.

The source is a human donor in good health. This chain connects TRBV18 to TRBJ1-6; TRBD1 matches at 7 bases. The CDR3 bases are TGTGCCAGCTCACCGAGCAGACAGGGAGACTCACCCCTCCACTTT. It encodes CASSPSRQGDSPLHF.